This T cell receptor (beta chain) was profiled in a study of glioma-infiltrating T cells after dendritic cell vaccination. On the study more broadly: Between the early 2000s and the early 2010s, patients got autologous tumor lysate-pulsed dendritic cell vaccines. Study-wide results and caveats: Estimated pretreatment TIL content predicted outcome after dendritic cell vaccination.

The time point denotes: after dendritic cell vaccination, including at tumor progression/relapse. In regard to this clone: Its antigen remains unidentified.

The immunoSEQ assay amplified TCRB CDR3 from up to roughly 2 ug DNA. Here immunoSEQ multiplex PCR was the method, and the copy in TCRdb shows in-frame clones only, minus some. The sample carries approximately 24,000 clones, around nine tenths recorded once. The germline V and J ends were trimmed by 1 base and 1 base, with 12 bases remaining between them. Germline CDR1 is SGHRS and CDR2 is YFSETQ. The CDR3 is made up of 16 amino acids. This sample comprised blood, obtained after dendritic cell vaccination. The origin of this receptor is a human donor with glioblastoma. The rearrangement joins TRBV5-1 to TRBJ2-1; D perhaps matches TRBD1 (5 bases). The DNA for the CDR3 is TGCGCCAGCAGCTTGCGGGCCCGACAGTCCTACAATGAGCAGTTCTTC. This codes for CASSLRARQSYNEQFF.